This T cell receptor beta chain was obtained from a study of blood T cell repertoires in COVID-19. In the study overall: Sites across the United States, Italy and Spain contributed samples from acute and convalescent COVID-19. T cells, B-cell-depleted T cells, or PBMCs provided the cDNA or gDNA that served as material.

It was during active infection that Seattle patients were enrolled and then longitudinally followed. The germline V and J ends were trimmed by 1 base and 4 bases, with 16 bases remaining between them. Per the germline V gene, CDR1 is SGHAT and CDR2 is FQNNGV. The CDR3 has 16 amino acids. Authors' analysis steps: For nucleated cells, counts were estimated from reference gene primer amplification. Repertoires were generated with immunoSEQ multiplex PCR, while TCRdb's copy carries only in-frame clones and drops some. For V, J and clone size, that table is used; D and trimming come from the DNA. The sample lists 200,000 to 250,000 clones; approximately 86% were seen once.

The sequenced sample consisted of peripheral blood. V and J are TRBV11-2 and TRBJ1-2, with D unclear. The clonotype originates from a woman aged 50 to 65 with COVID-19, enrolled during active disease. The CDR3 DNA reads TGTGCCAGCAGCTTAGCAGCCAGCAGGTACGGCTATGGCTACACCTTC. It encodes CASSLAASRYGYGYTF.